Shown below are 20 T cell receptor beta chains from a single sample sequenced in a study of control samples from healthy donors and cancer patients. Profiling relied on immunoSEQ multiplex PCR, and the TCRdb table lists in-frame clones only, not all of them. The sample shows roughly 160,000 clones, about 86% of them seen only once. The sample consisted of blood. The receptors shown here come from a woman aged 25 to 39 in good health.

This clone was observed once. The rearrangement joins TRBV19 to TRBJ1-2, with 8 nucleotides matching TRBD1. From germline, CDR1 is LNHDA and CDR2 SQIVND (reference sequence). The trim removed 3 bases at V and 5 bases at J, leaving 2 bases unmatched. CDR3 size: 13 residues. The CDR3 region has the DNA TGTGCCAGTAGTATCAGGGGGCAATATGGCTACACCTTC. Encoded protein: CASSIRGQYGYTF.

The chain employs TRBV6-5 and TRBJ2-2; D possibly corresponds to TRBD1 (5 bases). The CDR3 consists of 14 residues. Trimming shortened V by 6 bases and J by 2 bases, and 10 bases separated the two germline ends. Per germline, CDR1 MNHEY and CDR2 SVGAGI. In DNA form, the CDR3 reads TGTGCCAGCAGCCCCGGACAAAACACCGGGGAGCTGTTTTTT. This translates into CASSPGQNTGELFF.

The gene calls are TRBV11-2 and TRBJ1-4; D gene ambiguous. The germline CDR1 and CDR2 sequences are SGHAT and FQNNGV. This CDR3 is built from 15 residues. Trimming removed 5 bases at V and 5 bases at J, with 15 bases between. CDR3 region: CASSPLVVGNEKLFF. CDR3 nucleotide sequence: TGTGCCAGCAGCCCTTTGGTCGTGGGAAATGAAAAACTGTTTTTT.

The CDR3 reads CATHRGNYGYTF. As DNA, the CDR3 is TGTGCCACTCACAGGGGTAACTATGGCTACACCTTC. V and J are TRBV6-5 and TRBJ1-2; 7 bases line up with TRBD1. Germline V CDR1 and CDR2: MNHEY, SVGAGI. V lost 10 bases and J lost 1; bases outside the gene matches: 3. The CDR3 consists of 12 residues.

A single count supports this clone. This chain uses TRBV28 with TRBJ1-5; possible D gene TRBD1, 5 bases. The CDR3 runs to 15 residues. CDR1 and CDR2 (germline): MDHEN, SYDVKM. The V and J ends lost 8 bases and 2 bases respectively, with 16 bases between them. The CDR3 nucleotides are TGTGCCAGCGTATCAGGGACGTCGGGCAATCAGCCCCAGCATTTT. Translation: CASVSGTSGNQPQHF.

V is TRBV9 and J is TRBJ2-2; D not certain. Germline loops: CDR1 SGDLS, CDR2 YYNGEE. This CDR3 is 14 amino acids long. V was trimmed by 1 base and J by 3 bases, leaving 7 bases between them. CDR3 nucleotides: TGTGCCAGCAGCGTAAGCCCGTACACCGGGGAGCTGTTTTTT. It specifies CASSVSPYTGELFF.

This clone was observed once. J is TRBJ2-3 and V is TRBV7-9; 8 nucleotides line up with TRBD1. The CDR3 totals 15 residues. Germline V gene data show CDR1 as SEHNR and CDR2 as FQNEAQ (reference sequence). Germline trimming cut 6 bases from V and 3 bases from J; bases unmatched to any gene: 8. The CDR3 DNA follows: TGTGCCAGCAGTTCCGGACAGGGAAGGACAGATACGCAGTATTTT. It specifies CASSSGQGRTDTQYF.

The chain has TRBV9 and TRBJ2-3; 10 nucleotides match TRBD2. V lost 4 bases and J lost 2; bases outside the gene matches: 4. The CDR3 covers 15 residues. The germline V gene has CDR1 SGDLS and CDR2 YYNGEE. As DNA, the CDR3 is TGTGCCAGCAGCCCGAGCGGGGGGGTCACAGATACGCAGTATTTT. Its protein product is CASSPSGGVTDTQYF.

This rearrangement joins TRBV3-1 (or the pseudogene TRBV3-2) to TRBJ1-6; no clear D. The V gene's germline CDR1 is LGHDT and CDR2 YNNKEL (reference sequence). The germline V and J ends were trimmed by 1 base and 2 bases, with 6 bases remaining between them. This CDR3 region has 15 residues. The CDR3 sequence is CASSQGPTYNSPLHF. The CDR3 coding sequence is TGTGCCAGCAGCCAAGGTCCTACCTATAATTCACCCCTCCACTTT.

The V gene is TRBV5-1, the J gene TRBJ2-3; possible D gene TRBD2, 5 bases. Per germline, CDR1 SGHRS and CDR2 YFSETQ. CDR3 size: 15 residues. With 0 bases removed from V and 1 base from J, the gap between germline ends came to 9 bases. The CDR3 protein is CASSLGNGGTDTQYF. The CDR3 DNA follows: TGCGCCAGCAGCTTGGGGAACGGGGGCACAGATACGCAGTATTTT. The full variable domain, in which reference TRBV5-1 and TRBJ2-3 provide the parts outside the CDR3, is KAGVTQTPRYLIKTRGQQVTLSCSPISGHRSVSWYQQTPGQGLQFLFEYFSETQRNKGNFPGRFSGRQFSNSRSEMNVSTLELGDSALYLCASSLGNGGTDTQYFGPGTRLTVL.

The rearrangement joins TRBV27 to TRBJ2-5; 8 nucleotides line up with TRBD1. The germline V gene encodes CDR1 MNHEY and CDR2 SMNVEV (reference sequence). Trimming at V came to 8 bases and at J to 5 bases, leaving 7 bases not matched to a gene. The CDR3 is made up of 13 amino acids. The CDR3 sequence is CASQGAFVETQYF. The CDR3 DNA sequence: TGTGCCAGCCAGGGGGCGTTCGTGGAGACCCAGTACTTC.

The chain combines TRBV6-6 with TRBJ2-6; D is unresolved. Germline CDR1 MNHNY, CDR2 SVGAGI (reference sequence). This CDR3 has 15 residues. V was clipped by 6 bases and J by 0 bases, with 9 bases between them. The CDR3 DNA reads TGTGCCAGCAGACAACAGAGCTCTGGGGCCAACGTCCTGACTTTC. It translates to CASRQQSSGANVLTF.

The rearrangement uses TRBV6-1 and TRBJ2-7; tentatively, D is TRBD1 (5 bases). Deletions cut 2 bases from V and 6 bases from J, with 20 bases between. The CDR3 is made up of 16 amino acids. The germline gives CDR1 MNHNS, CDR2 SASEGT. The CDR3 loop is CASSEIRLGPRGEQYV. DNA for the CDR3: TGTGCCAGCAGTGAAATTCGCCTGGGTCCTAGGGGCGAGCAGTACGTC.

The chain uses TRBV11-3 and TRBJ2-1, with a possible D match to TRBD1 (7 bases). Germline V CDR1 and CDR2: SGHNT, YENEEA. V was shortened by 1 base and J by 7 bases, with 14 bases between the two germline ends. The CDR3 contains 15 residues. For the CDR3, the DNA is TGTGCCAGCAGCTTAGGGCAGGGGGGAAGGAATGAGCAGTTCTTC. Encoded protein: CASSLGQGGRNEQFF.

This CDR3 is CASSDPGTSGVHSYNEQFF. The CDR3 DNA reads as TGTGCCAGCAGTGACCCCGGGACTAGCGGGGTTCATTCCTACAATGAGCAGTTCTTC. V is TRBV6-4 and J is TRBJ2-1, with 13 nucleotides matching TRBD2. In germline, CDR1 is MRHNA, CDR2 SNTAGT. With V trimmed by 2 bases and J by 1 base, 8 bases remained unmatched. The CDR3 loop spans 19 amino acids.

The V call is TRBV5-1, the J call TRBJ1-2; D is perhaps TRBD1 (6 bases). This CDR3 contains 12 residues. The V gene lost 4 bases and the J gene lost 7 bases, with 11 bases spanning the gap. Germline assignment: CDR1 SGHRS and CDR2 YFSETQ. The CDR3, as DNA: TGCGCCAGCAGCCCCGGGACATTTGGCTACACCTTC. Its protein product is CASSPGTFGYTF.

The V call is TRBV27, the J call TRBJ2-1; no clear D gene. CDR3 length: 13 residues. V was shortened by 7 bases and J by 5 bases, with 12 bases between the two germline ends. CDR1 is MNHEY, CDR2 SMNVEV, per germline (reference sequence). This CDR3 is CASKPLLNNEQFF. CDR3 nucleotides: TGTGCCAGCAAGCCCCTCTTGAACAATGAGCAGTTCTTC.

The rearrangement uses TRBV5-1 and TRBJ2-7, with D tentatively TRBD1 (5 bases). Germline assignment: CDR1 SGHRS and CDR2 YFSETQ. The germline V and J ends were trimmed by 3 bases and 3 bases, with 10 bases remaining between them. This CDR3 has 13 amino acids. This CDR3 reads CASSSSGLYEQYF. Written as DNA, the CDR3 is TGCGCCAGCAGCTCTTCAGGGCTCTACGAGCAGTACTTC.

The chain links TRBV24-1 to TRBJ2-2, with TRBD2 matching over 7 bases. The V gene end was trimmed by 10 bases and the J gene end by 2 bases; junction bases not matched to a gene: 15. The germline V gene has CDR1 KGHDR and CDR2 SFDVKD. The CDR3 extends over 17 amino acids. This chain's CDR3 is CATARPPGGSNTGELFF. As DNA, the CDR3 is TGTGCCACTGCTCGTCCCCCCGGGGGGTCTAACACCGGGGAGCTGTTTTTT.

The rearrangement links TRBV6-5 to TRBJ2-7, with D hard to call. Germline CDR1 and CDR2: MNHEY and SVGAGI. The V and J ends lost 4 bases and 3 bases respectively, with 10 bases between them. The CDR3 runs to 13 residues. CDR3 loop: CASSSTFSYEQYF. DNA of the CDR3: TGTGCCAGCAGTTCAACCTTTAGCTACGAGCAGTACTTC.